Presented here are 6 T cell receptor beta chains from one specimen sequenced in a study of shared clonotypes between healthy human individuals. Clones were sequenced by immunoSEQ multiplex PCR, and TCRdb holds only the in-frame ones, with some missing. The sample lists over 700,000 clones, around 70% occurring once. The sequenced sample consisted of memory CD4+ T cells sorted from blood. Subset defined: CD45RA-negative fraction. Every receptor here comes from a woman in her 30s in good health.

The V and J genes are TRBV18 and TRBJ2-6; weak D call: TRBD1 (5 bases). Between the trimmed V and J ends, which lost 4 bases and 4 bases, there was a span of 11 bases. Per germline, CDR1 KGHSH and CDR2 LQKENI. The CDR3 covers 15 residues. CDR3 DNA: TGTGCCAGCTCACTGCCTGGGGCCGGGGCCAACGTCCTGACTTTC. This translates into CASSLPGAGANVLTF.

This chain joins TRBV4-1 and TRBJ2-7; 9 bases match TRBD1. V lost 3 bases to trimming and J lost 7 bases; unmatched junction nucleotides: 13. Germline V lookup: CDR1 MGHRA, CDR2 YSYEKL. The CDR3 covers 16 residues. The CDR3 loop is CASSQAPDRGRREQYF. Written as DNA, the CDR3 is TGCGCCAGCAGCCAGGCCCCGGACAGGGGCCGTCGGGAGCAGTACTTC.

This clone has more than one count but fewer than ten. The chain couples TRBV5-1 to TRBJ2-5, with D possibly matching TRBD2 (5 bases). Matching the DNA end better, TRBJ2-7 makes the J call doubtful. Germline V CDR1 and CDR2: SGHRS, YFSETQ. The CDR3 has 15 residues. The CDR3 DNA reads TGCGCCAGCAGCTCCGCTTCGGGATTCGGTTACGAGCAGTACTTC. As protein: CASSSASGFGYEQYF.

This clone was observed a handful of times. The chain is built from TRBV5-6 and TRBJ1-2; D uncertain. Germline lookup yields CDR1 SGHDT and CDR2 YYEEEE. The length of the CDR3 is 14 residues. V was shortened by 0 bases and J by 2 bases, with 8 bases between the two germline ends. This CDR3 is CASSLVNNNYGYTF. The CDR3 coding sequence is TGTGCCAGCAGCTTGGTGAACAACAACTATGGCTACACCTTC.

Written as DNA, the CDR3 is TGCGCCAGCAGCTTGGGCCCCAAAGCCAAAAACATTCAGTACTTC. Protein product: CASSLGPKAKNIQYF. The rearrangement joins TRBV5-1 to TRBJ2-4; no clear D gene. This CDR3 contains 15 residues. Per the germline V gene, CDR1 is SGHRS and CDR2 is YFSETQ. V was cut by 0 bases and J by 0 bases, with 7 bases left in between.

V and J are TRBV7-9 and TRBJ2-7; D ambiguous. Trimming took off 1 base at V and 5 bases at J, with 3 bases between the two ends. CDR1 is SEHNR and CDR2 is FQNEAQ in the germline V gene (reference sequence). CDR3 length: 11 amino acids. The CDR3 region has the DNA TGTGCCAGCAGCTTAGAGAACGAGCAGTACTTC. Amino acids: CASSLENEQYF.